This TCR beta chain was profiled in a study of cytomegalovirus exposure and HLA in healthy donors. This clone is a singleton in its sample. The PCR was carried out with 60 Vbeta primers and 13 Jbeta primers. Sequencing used immunoSEQ multiplex PCR; TCRdb keeps in-frame clones, though not all of them. The sample has around 150,000 clones; roughly four fifths are singletons. V lost 8 bases and J lost 6, with 20 bases in between. Germline values: CDR1 LNHDA, CDR2 SQIVND (reference sequence). This CDR3 comprises 16 residues. Sequencing was carried out using PBMCs. The sequence was obtained from a man in his fifties or sixties in good health and CMV-seropositive. The V and J genes are TRBV19 and TRBJ1-6; D unclear. This CDR3 is CASQVDQPNGNSPLHF. CDR3 sequence (DNA): TGTGCCAGTCAGGTCGACCAGCCCAATGGTAATTCACCCCTCCACTTT.